This T cell receptor (beta chain) originates from a study of OX40 agonist ivuxolimab in advanced cancers. CDR1 SGHTA and CDR2 FQGNSA come from the germline V gene. The CDR3 runs 13 residues. The V and J ends lost 2 bases and 9 bases respectively, with 11 bases between them. TCRdb's copy holds only in-frame clones and misses some; the assay was immunoSEQ multiplex PCR. This sample has 99,000 or so clones, with less than 85% found just once. V usage is TRBV7-2 and J usage is TRBJ2-1, with D perhaps TRBD2 (5 bases). The material sequenced was CD4+ or CD8+ T cells sorted from blood, taken in a trial of the OX40 agonist ivuxolimab. The clonotype originates from an adult with an advanced solid tumor such as melanoma, head and neck, liver or kidney cancer. For the CDR3, the DNA is TGTGCCAGCAGCTTAAATAGCCGGGGTGAGCAGTTCTTC. Translation: CASSLNSRGEQFF.